The sequence of this T cell receptor beta chain was determined in a study of breast tumors, draining lymph nodes, adjacent tissues. Regarding the study as a whole: Tumor repertoires ranked between lymph nodes and nontumor tissue in diversity, with V and J gene preferences. Compared with basal-like, luminal-like tumors shared significantly more repertoire with nontumor tissue. That most tumor T cells come from lymph nodes remained unproven. Findings are consistent with lymph node origin and intratumoral expansion of most tumor T cells.

Breast cancer patients provided tissue from their axillary draining lymph nodes. For this clonotype: Its antigen is not known. This sequence may be a read error, since a much larger clone differs from it by one base.

TCRdb re-derived calls from the multiplex PCR reads in MiXCR, one entry per CDR3 protein. The table shows about 130,000 distinct CDR3 sequences, with approximately 20% occurring only once. Sequencing was carried out using axillary lymph node tissue. This receptor was obtained from a female donor with breast cancer. Some clones in this sample may be carry-over from other donors' samples.

This CDR3 is CSAETGGQPQHF. In DNA, the CDR3 is TGCAGCGCTGAAACAGGGGGTCAGCCCCAGCATTTT. The rearrangement uses TRBV29-1 and TRBJ1-5; 8 positions match TRBD1. CDR1 SQVTM and CDR2 ANQGSEA come from the germline V gene. The CDR3 contains 12 residues.